This T cell receptor beta chain was captured by sequencing in a study of T cell repertoires in cytomegalovirus infection. Study-level information: TCR beta signatures that were public indicated CMV infection and matching HLA type.

CDR1 MNHEY and CDR2 SVGEGT come from the germline V gene. J was trimmed by 6 bases and V by 7 bases; bases with no gene match: 8. The CDR3 spans 14 residues. MiXCR, run by TCRdb on the reads, gives a single entry per CDR3 protein. The sample holds more than 250,000 distinct CDR3 sequences, about 25% seen once. Comments on this clonotype: Its target is not known.

This receptor was taken from a human donor in good health (CMV status not recorded). Some clones in this sample may be carry-over from other donors' samples. The chain links TRBV6-2 or TRBV6-3 to TRBJ2-7; 11 nucleotides match TRBD2. The source material was cultured PBMCs, sampled from culture after CMV antigen stimulation. CDR3 in amino acids: CASTLAGGIGEQYF. The CDR3 region has the DNA TGTGCCAGCACATTAGCGGGAGGGATCGGCGAGCAGTACTTC.